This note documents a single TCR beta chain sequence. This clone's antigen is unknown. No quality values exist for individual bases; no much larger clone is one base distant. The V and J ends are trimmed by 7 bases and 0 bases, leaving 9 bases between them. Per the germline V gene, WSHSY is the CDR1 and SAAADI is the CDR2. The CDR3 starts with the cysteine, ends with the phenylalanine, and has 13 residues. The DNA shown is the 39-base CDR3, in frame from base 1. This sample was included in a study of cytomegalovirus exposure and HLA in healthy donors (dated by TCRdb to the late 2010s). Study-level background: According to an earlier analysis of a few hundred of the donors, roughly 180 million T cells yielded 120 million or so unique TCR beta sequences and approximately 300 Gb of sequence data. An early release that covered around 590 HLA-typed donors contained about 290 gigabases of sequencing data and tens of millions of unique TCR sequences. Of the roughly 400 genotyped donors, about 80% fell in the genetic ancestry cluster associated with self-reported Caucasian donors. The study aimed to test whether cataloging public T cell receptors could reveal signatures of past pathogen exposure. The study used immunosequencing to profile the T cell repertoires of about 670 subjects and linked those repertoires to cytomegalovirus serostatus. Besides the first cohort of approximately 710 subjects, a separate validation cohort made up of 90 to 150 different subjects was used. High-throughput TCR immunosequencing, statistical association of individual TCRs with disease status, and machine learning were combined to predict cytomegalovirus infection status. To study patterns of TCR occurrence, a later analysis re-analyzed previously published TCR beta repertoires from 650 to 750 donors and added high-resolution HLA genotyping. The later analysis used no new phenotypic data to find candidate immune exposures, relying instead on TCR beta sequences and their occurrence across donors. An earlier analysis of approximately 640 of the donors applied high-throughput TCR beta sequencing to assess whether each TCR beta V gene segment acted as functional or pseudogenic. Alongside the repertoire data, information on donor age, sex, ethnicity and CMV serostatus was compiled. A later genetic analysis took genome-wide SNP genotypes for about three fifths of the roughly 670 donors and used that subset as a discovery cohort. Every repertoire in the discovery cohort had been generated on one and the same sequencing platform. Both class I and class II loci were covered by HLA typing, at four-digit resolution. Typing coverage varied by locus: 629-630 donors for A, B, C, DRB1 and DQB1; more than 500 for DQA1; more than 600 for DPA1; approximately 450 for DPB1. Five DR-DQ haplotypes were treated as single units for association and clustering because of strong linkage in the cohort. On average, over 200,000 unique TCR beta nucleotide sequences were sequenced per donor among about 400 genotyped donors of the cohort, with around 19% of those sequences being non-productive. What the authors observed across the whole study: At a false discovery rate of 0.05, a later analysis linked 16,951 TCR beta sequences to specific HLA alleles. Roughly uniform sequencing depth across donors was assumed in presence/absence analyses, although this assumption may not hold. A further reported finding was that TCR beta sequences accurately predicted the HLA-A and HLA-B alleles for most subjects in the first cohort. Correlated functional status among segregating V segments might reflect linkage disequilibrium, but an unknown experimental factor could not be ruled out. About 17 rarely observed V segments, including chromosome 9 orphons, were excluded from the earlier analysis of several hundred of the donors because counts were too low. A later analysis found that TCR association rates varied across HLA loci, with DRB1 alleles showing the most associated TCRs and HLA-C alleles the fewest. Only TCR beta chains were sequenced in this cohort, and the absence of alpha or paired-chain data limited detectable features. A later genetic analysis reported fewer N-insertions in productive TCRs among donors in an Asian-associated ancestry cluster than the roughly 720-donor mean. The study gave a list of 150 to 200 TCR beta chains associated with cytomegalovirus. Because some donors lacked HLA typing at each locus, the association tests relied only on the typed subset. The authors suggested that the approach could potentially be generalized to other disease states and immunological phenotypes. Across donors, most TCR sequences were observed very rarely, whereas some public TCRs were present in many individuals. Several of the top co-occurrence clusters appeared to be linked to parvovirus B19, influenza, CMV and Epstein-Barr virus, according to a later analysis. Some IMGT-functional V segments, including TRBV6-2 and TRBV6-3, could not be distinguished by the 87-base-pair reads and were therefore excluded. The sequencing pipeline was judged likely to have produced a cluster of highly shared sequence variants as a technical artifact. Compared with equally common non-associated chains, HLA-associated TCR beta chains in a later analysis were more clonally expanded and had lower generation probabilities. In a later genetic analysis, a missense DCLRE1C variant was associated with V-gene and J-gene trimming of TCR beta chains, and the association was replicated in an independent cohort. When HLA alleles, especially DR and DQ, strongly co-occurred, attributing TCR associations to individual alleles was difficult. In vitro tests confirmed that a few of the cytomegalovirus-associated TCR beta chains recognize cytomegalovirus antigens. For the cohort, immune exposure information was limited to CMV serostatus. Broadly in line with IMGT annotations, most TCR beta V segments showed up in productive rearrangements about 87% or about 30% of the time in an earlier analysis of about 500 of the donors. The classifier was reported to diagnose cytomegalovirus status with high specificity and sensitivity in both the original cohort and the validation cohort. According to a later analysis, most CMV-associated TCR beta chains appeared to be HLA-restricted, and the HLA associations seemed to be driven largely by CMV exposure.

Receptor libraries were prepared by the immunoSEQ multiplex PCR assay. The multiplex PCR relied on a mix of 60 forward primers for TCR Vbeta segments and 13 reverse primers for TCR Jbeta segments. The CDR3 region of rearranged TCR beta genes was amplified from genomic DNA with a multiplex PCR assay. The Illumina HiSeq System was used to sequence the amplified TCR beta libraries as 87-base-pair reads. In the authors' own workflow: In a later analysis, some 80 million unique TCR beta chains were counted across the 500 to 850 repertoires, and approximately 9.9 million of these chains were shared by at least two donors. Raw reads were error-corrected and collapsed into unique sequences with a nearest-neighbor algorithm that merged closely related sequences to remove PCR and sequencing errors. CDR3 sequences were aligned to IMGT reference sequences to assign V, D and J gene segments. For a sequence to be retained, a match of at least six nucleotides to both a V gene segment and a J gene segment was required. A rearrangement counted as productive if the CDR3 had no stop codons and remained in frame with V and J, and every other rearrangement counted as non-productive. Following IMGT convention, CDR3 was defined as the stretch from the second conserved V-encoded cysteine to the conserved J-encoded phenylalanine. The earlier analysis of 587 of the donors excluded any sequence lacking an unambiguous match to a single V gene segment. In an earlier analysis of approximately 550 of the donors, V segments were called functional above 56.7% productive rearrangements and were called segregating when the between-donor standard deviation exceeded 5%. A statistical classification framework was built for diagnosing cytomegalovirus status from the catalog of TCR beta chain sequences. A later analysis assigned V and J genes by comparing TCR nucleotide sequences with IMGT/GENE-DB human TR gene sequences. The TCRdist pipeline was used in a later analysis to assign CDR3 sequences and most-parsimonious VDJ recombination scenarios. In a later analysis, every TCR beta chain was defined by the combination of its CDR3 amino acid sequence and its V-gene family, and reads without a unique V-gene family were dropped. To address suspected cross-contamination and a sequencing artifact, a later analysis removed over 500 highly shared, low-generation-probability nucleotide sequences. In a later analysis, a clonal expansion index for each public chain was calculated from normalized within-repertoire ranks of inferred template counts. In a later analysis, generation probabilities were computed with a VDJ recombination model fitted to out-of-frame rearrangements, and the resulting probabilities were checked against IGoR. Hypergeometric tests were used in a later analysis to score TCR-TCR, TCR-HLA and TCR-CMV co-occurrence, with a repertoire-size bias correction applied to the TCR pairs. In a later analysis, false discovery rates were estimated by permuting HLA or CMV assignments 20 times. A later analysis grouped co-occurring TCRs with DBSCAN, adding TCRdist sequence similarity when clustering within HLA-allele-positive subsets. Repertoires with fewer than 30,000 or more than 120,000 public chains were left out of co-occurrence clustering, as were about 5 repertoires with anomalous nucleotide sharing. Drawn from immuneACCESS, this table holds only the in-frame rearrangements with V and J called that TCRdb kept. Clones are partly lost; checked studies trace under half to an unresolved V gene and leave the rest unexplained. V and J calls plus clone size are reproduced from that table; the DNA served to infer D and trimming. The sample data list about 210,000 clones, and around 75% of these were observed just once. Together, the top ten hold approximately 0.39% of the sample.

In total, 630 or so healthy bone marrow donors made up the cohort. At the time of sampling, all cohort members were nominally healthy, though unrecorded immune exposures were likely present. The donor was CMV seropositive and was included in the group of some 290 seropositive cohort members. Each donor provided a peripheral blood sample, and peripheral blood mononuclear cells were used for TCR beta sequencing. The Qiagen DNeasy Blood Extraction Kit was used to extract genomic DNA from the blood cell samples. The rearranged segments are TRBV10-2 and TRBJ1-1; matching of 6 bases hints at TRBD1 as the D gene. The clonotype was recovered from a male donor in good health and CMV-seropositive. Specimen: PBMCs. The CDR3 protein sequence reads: CASKGHLNTEAFF. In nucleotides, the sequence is TGCGCCAGCAAGGGACATTTGAACACTGAAGCTTTCTTT.